This is a list of T cell receptor beta chains from one sample in a study of T cells in Graves' hyperthyroidism and ophthalmopathy. Via MiXCR, TCRdb re-called the multiplex PCR reads, giving one row per CDR3 protein. The sample records fewer than 300,000 distinct CDR3 sequences, less than 30% being singletons. Specimen: blood. These receptors all come from a middle-aged man with Graves' hyperthyroidism that later progressed to Graves' ophthalmopathy. Each CDR3 is given with its conserved first and last residue. D genes are given only for firm matches. Expanded clones get a size class; other rows say once, few or many, or leave the size out.

TRBD1	TRBV19	many	TRBJ2-7	CASGNRGYEQYF	TGTGCCAGTGGCAACAGGGGCTACGAGCAGTACTTC
NA	TRBV9	NA	TRBJ1-6	CASSAGREAGPSYNSPLHF	TGTGCCAGCAGCGCCGGGCGTGAAGCGGGACCCTCCTATAATTCACCCCTCCACTTT
TRBD2	TRBV20-1	many	TRBJ2-5	CSASWLAGVLYQETQYF	TGCAGTGCTAGTTGGCTAGCGGGAGTTTTGTACCAAGAGACCCAGTACTTC
NA	TRBV12-3/TRBV12-4	NA	TRBJ2-7	CASSLNLQGLKSDEQYF	TGTGCCAGCAGTTTAAACCTACAGGGATTAAAAAGTGACGAGCAGTACTTC
NA	TRBV29-1	many	TRBJ1-2	CSVDLGLRGTNYGYTF	TGCAGCGTAGATCTTGGGCTCAGGGGAACTAACTATGGCTACACCTTC
TRBD1	TRBV10-3	NA	TRBJ1-1	CAISPDRVQAFF	TGTGCCATCAGCCCCGACAGGGTCCAAGCTTTCTTT
NA	TRBV29-1	many	TRBJ2-7	CSVEVNYEQYF	TGCAGCGTTGAGGTGAATTACGAGCAGTACTTC
TRBD1	TRBV7-9	many	TRBJ1-2	CASSQGAPSYGYTF	TGTGCCAGCAGCCAGGGGGCCCCATCCTATGGCTACACCTTC
NA	TRBV12-5	few	TRBJ1-2	CASGVGDGFDGYTF	TGTGCTAGTGGTGTGGGGGACGGCTTCGATGGCTACACCTTC
TRBD1	TRBV6-2/TRBV6-3	NA	TRBJ1-2	CASRRGTEDNGYTF	TGTGCCAGCAGAAGGGGGACAGAGGATAATGGCTACACCTTC
NA	TRBV6-2/TRBV6-3	NA	TRBJ1-1	CASSYRQNFMNTEAFF	TGTGCCAGCAGTTACCGACAGAATTTCATGAACACTGAAGCTTTCTTT
NA	TRBV12-3/TRBV12-4	NA	TRBJ2-7	CASSTPVWGHNEQYF	TGTGCCAGCAGTACACCCGTCTGGGGGCACAACGAGCAGTACTTC
TRBD1	TRBV19	many	TRBJ1-2	CASQRTGYYGYTF	TGTGCCAGCCAACGGACAGGGTACTATGGCTACACCTTC
NA	TRBV29-1	many	TRBJ2-5	CSTLGGGQETQYF	TGCAGCACTCTCGGAGGGGGTCAAGAGACCCAGTACTTC
TRBD2	TRBV12-3/TRBV12-4	many	TRBJ2-7	CASSLSSGNYEQYF	TGTGCCAGCAGTTTATCTAGCGGGAACTACGAGCAGTACTTC
TRBD2	TRBV2	few	TRBJ2-7	CASSEDSGRREQYF	TGTGCCAGCAGTGAAGATAGCGGGCGACGCGAGCAGTACTTC
NA	TRBV10-3	many	TRBJ2-7	CAISGGQDYEQYF	TGTGCCATCAGTGGGGGACAAGACTACGAGCAGTACTTC
TRBD1	TRBV6-1	NA	TRBJ1-2	CASSSRGQTHYGYTF	TGTGCCAGCAGCTCCAGGGGGCAGACACACTATGGCTACACCTTC
NA	TRBV29-1	many	TRBJ1-2	CSVGDSPYGYTF	TGCAGCGTTGGAGACAGCCCCTATGGCTACACCTTC
NA	TRBV28	many	TRBJ2-7	CASSFRPLGRTYEQYF	TGTGCCAGCAGTTTTCGACCGCTGGGCCGAACCTACGAGCAGTACTTC
TRBD2	TRBV6-2/TRBV6-3	once	TRBJ2-5	CASKEAGAVETQYF	TGTGCCAGCAAAGAAGCGGGAGCGGTGGAGACCCAGTACTTC
TRBD1	TRBV6-1	NA	TRBJ1-1	CASSRRTGALEAFF	TGTGCCAGCAGTCGCCGGACAGGGGCACTTGAAGCTTTCTTT